The clone carrying this T cell receptor beta chain was seen a handful of times. Its antigen remains unknown. This specimen comes from a study of T-cell reconstitution after alpha-beta-depleted transplantation in children. Study results and limitations: After transplant, high TCRbeta diversity at day 60 in some patients arose from surviving recipient T cells and thymic progenitors. Newly produced T cells mostly provided counts and TCRbeta diversity after one year, as hyperexpanded clones declined. About two months after transplant, alpha-beta T cells reportedly came from several hundred expanded graft clones.

During its preparation, the TCRbeta library received unique molecular identifiers. TCRdb re-derived calls from the PCR reads in MiXCR, one entry per CDR3 protein. The profile shows about 580,000 distinct CDR3 sequences, over 20% of them singletons. The V segment lost 7 bases and the J segment 2 bases; nucleotides outside the gene matches: 3. CDR3 length: 15 residues. In germline, CDR1 is KGHDR, CDR2 SFDVKD. Material: PBMCs, obtained before TCRalphabeta/CD19-depleted stem cell transplant. The chain recombines TRBV24-1 with TRBJ2-5, with 13 bases lining up with TRBD2. This clonotype originated in a boy in the first two years of life with Wiskott-Aldrich syndrome, due to receive a stem cell transplant. The CDR3 loop is CATSAGLAGQETQYF. The CDR3 coding sequence is TGTGCCACCAGCGCGGGACTAGCGGGACAAGAGACCCAGTACTTC.